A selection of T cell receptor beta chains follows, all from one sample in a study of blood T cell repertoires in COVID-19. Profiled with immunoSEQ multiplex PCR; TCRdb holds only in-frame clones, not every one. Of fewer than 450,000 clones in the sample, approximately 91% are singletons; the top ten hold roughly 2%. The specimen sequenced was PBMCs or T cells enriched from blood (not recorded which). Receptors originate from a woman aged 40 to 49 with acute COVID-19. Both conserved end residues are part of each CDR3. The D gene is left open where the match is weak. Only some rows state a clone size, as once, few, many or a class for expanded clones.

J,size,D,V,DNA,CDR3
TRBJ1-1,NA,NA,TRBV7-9,TGTGCCAGCAGCTTAGCGACTGGGGCAGCTGAAGCTTTCTTT,CASSLATGAAEAFF
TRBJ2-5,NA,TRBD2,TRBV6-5,TGTGCCGCAGGATTAGCGGGGGGGCCAGAGACCCAGTACTTC,CAAGLAGGPETQYF
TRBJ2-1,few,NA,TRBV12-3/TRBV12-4,TGTGCCAGCAGTCTAACTAGTACCGGTGAGCAGTTCTTC,CASSLTSTGEQFF
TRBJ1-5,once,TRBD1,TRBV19,TGTGCCAGTACCAAAGGACAGGGGGGCAATCAGCCCCAGCATTTT,CASTKGQGGNQPQHF
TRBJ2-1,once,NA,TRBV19,TGTGCCAGTAGTACCACCCTTCGGTCTGGTCGTGAGCAGTTCTTC,CASSTTLRSGREQFF
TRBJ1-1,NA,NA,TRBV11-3,TGTGCCAGCAGCGTCCAGGGTGACACTGAAGCTTTCTTT,CASSVQGDTEAFF
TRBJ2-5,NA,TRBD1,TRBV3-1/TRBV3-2,TGTGCCAGCAGCCCGACAGGGGGCCAGGAGACCCAGTACTTC,CASSPTGGQETQYF
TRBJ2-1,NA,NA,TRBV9,TGTGCCAGCAGCCCGTCCGGGACACCGGCCAATGAGCAGTTCTTC,CASSPSGTPANEQFF
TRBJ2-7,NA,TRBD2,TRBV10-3,TGTGCCATCAGTGAGAAGGTAGCGGGCCCTGACTCCTACGAGCAGTACTTC,CAISEKVAGPDSYEQYF
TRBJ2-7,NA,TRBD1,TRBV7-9,TGTGCCAGCAGCTTGGGACAGGGGATCTGGAGCTCCTACGAGCAGTACTTC,CASSLGQGIWSSYEQYF
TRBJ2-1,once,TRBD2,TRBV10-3,TGTGCCATCAGTGAGTCAGGGCGGGGGGCCCGCAATGAGCAGTTCTTC,CAISESGRGARNEQFF
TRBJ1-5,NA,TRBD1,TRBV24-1,TGTGCCACCAGTGATGGAGGGACAGGGATGGGAAGTCAGCCCCAGCATTTT,CATSDGGTGMGSQPQHF
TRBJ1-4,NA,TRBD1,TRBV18,TGTGCCAGCTCACCAGGGACAGGGATACGGGAAAAACTGTTTTTT,CASSPGTGIREKLFF
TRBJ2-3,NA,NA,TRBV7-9,TGTGCCAGCAGCTTCGGACAGTTCCCAGATACGCAGTATTTT,CASSFGQFPDTQYF
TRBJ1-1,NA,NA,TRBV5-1,TGCGCCAGCAGGCTTGGGGCAGACTACACTGAAGCTTTCTTT,CASRLGADYTEAFF
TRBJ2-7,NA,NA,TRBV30,TGTGCCTGGAGTGTCAACTACGAGCAGTACTTC,CAWSVNYEQYF